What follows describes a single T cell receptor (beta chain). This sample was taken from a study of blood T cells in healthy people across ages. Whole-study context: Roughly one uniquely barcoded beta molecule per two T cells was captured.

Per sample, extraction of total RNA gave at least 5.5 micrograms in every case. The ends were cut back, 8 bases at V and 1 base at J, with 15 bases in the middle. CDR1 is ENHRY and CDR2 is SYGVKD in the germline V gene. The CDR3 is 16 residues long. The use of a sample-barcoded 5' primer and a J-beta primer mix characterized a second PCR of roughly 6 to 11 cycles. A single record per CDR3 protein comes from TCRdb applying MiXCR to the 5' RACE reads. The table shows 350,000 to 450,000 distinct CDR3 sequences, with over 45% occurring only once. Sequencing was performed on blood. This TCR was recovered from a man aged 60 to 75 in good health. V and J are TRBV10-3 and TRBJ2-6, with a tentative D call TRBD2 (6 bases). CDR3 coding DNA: TGTGCCATCCCCGGGACTCCGAGATCTGGGGCCAACGTCCTGACTTTC. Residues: CAIPGTPRSGANVLTF.